Each of the 15 T cell receptor beta chains below was sequenced from the same sample in a study of T cell repertoires in cytomegalovirus infection. Their antigens remain unidentified. TCRdb re-called the reads with MiXCR, one entry per CDR3 protein. The sample holds 200,000 or so distinct CDR3 sequences, 30% to 45% seen once. The specimen comprised CD8+ T cells from cultured PBMCs, sampled from culture after CMV antigen stimulation. The source is a human donor in good health (CMV status not recorded). Some clones in this sample may be carry-over from other donors' samples.

This clonotype was observed a handful of times. The chain uses TRBV29-1 and TRBJ2-6; D is uncertain. The CDR3 has 14 amino acids. With 5 bases removed from V and 1 base from J, the gap between germline ends came to 9 bases. CDR1 and CDR2 from the germline V gene are SQVTM and ANQGSEA. CDR3 region: CSVCLTSGANVLTF. The DNA for the CDR3 is TGCAGCGTTTGTCTGACATCTGGGGCCAACGTCCTGACTTTC.

This clonotype has just a few counts. The chain links TRBV12-3 or TRBV12-4 to TRBJ1-2; the D gene is possibly TRBD1 (5 bases). V dropped 3 bases and J dropped 3 bases, with 11 bases sitting between them. The CDR3 covers 14 residues. The CDR3, as DNA: TGTGCCAGCAGTTTTGATAGGGGCGACTATGGCTACACCTTC. Encoded protein: CASSFDRGDYGYTF.

This chain links TRBV7-6 with TRBJ2-5; 8 nucleotides align to TRBD1. The CDR3 length is 14 residues. The junction had 2 bases not matched to a gene; V was cut back by 2 bases and J by 3 bases. Germline assignment: CDR1 SGHVS and CDR2 FNYEAQ. DNA of the CDR3: TGTGCCAGCAGCTTACTACAGGGGGAAGAGACCCAGTACTTC. It encodes CASSLLQGEETQYF. The full variable domain, in which reference TRBV7-6 and TRBJ2-5 provide the parts outside the CDR3, is GAGVSQSPRYKVTKRGQDVALRCDPISGHVSLYWYRQALGQGPEFLTYFNYEAQQDKSGLPNDRFSAERPEGSISTLTIQRTEQRDSAMYRCASSLLQGEETQYFGPGTRLLVL.

This clonotype was observed a handful of times. The gene calls are TRBV27 and TRBJ2-5; 8 nucleotides match TRBD1. This CDR3 is 17 amino acids long. Germline CDR1 and CDR2: MNHEY and SMNVEV (reference sequence). The J segment lost 4 bases and the V segment lost 5 bases, leaving 15 bases of the junction unmatched. Here the CDR3 reads CASSPFASTGAGETQYF. CDR3 DNA sequence: TGTGCCAGCAGTCCGTTCGCGTCGACAGGGGCGGGAGAGACCCAGTACTTC.

This chain uses TRBV2 with TRBJ1-3; the D gene is possibly TRBD1 (6 bases). V was pared by 7 bases and J by 5 bases, with 18 bases between. CDR3 length: 15 residues. Germline CDR1 and CDR2: SNHLY and FYNNEI. This CDR3 reads CASTGGGGLRNTIYF. The CDR3 DNA reads as TGTGCCAGCACCGGAGGGGGGGGGCTACGAAACACCATATATTTT. Full variable domain (rest looked up from reference TRBV2 and TRBJ1-3): EPEVTQTPSHQVTQMGQEVILRCVPISNHLYFYWYRQILGQKVEFLVSFYNNEISEKSEIFDDQFSVERPDGSNFTLKIRSTKLEDSAMYFCASTGGGGLRNTIYFGEGSWLTVV.

This clonotype is a singleton in its sample. A much larger clone is a single base away; this may be a read error. This CDR3 is missing its conserved last phenylalanine or tryptophan, likely due to a read error. The rearrangement links TRBV7-2 to TRBJ2-3, with 7 bases that match TRBD2. CDR1 and CDR2 from the germline V gene are SGHTA and FQGNSA. CDR3 length: 15 residues. Trimming took 0 bases from V and 5 from J; bases not matched to a gene: 5. The CDR3 DNA reads as TGTGCCAGCAGCTTAGCCGGCGGGAGTTTAGATACGCAGTATTTA. As protein: CASSLAGGSLDTQYL.

This clonotype was counted only a few times. The chain carries TRBV7-9 and TRBJ1-5; a possible D gene is TRBD1 (5 bases). The CDR3 has 14 amino acids. Deletions cut 4 bases from V and 4 bases from J, with 11 bases between. Germline loops: CDR1 SEHNR, CDR2 FQNEAQ (reference sequence). CDR3 loop: CASSSQGRNQPQHF. Written as DNA, the CDR3 is TGTGCCAGCAGCTCCCAGGGAAGGAATCAGCCCCAGCATTTT.

This clonotype was counted many times. The chain carries TRBV7-6 and TRBJ1-2, with D possibly matching TRBD1 (5 bases). Trimming left V 2 bases short and J 6 bases short, with 10 bases between. This CDR3 is 13 amino acids long. Germline loops: CDR1 SGHVS, CDR2 FNYEAQ. CDR3 DNA: TGTGCCAGCAGCTTAAACGGGGGGGATGGCTACACCTTC. Residues: CASSLNGGDGYTF.

This clonotype has more than one count but fewer than ten. The chain has TRBV12-3 or TRBV12-4 and TRBJ2-5; weak D call: TRBD1 (6 bases). The CDR3 loop spans 16 amino acids. V was trimmed by 1 base and J by 1 base, leaving 13 bases between them. The CDR3: CASSLERADSQETQYF. The CDR3, as DNA: TGTGCCAGCAGTTTAGAGAGGGCGGACAGCCAAGAGACCCAGTACTTC.

Here the CDR3 DNA reads TGTGCCAGCATCGTACGACCGACAGGGACAGTGTTGGGTACGACCCAGTACTTC. This gives the protein CASIVRPTGTVLGTTQYF. This chain connects TRBV7-6 to TRBJ2-5; TRBD1 matches 7 bases. From germline, CDR1 is SGHVS and CDR2 FNYEAQ. V dropped 7 bases and J dropped 7; count of bases not matched to a gene: 24. CDR3 size: 18 residues.

As to this clonotype: The junction does not match germline at one end; this may be a read error. CDR3 region: CARSLPSTGVNTEAFF. The CDR3 DNA reads as TGTGCCAGAAGCTTGCCCTCGACAGGGGTGAACACTGAAGCTTTCTTT. The chain has TRBV7-3 and TRBJ1-1; 8 bases agree with TRBD1. The length of the CDR3 is 16 residues. CDR1 is SGHTA and CDR2 is FQGTGA in the germline V gene.

The rearrangement links TRBV28 to TRBJ2-2; D unclear. CDR3 length: 17 amino acids. Germline V gene lookup returns CDR1 MDHEN and CDR2 SYDVKM. The germline V and J ends were trimmed by 2 bases and 5 bases, with 18 bases remaining between them. As DNA, the CDR3 is TGTGCCAGCAGTTTAAATTTCGGTCTGGGAAGAACCGGGGAGCTGTTTTTT. The encoded protein is CASSLNFGLGRTGELFF.

The sample holds many counts of this clonotype. The chain uses TRBV11-2 and TRBJ2-7, with a possible D match to TRBD1 (6 bases). Trimming took 3 bases from V and 5 from J, leaving 8 bases between them. Per germline, CDR1 SGHAT and CDR2 FQNNGV. This CDR3 spans 12 amino acids. CDR3 protein: CASSFGTNEQYF. CDR3 nucleotides: TGTGCCAGCAGCTTTGGGACAAACGAGCAGTACTTC.

This clonotype was picked up a small number of times. This chain uses TRBV6-1 with TRBJ2-7; 11 bases are shared with TRBD2. CDR3 size: 16 residues. Unmatched junction bases numbered 9, after V lost 6 bases and J lost 2 bases. Per the germline V gene, CDR1 is MNHNS and CDR2 is SASEGT. CDR3 residues: CASSSSRLAGTYEQYF. The CDR3 DNA follows: TGTGCCAGCAGCTCGAGTAGACTAGCGGGGACCTACGAGCAGTACTTC.

This clonotype was recorded a few times. V is TRBV10-3 and J is TRBJ2-7; 8 bases match TRBD2. Germline V gives CDR1 ENHRY, CDR2 SYGVKD. Trimming removed 5 bases from V and 1 base from J; junction bases left unmatched: 7. The CDR3 extends over 15 amino acids. The CDR3 bases are TGTGCCATCAGTTCCCCGGGAGGGATGTCCTACGAGCAGTACTTC. The encoded protein is CAISSPGGMSYEQYF.